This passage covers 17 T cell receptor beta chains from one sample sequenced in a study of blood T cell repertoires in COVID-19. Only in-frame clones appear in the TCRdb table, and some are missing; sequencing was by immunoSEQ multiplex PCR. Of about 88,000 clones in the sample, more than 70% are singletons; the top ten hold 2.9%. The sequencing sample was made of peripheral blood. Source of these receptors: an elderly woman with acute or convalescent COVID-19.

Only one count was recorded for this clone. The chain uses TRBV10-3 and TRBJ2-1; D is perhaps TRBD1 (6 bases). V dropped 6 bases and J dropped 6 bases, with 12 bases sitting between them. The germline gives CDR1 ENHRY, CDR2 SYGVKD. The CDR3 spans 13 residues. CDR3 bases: TGTGCCATCAGATTGGGGGCCACCAATGAGCAGTTCTTC. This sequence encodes CAIRLGATNEQFF.

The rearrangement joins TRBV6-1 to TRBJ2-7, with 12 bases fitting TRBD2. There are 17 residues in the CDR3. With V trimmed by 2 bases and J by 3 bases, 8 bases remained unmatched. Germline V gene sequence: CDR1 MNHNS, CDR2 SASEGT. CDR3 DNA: TGTGCCAGCAGTGAACTTCAAGGACTAGCGGGATACTACGAGCAGTACTTC. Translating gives CASSELQGLAGYYEQYF.

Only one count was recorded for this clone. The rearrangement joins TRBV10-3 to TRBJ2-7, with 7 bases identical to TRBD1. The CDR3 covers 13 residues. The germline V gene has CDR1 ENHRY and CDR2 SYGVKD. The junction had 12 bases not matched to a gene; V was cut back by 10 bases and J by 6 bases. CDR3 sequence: CATRDSVVGEQYF. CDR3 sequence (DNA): TGTGCCACTCGGGACAGCGTAGTTGGCGAGCAGTACTTC.

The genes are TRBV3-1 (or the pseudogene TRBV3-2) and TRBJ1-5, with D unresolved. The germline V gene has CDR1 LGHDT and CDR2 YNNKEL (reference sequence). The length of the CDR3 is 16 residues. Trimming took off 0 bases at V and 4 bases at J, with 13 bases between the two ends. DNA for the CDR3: TGTGCCAGCAGCCAAGAAGGGAGGTCTGGAAATCAGCCCCAGCATTTT. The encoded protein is CASSQEGRSGNQPQHF.

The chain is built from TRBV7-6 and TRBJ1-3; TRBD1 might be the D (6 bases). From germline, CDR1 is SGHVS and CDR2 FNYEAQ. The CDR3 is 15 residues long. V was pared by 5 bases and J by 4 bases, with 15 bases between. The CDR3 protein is CASSPNTGYGNTIYF. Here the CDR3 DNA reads TGTGCCAGCAGCCCTAATACAGGGTACGGAAACACCATATATTTT.

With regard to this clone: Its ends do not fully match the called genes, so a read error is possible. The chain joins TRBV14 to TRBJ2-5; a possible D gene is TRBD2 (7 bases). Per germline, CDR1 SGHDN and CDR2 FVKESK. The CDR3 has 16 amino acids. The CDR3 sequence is CASSQAVGGGRASRDF. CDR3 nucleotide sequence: TGTGCCAGCAGCCAAGCGGTTGGCGGGGGCCGGGCATCGAGGGACTTC. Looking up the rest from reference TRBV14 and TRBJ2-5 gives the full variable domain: EAGVTQFPSHSVIEKGQTVTLRCDPISGHDNLYWYRRVMGKEIKFLLHFVKESKQDESGMPNNRFLAERTGGTYSTLKVQPAELEDSGVYFCASSQAVGGGRASRDFGPGTRLLVL.

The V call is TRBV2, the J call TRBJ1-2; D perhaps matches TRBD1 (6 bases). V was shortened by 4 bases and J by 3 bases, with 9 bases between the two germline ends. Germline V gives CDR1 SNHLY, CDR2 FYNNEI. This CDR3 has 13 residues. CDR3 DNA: TGTGCCAGCAGTGCCCAGGGGTACTATGGCTACACCTTC. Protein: CASSAQGYYGYTF.

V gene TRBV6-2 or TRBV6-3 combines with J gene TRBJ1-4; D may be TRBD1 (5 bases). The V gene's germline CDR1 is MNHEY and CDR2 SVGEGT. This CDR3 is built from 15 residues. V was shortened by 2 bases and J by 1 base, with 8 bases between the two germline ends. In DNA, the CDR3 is TGTGCCAGCAGTTACCAGGGCCTAACTAATGAAAAACTGTTTTTT. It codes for CASSYQGLTNEKLFF.

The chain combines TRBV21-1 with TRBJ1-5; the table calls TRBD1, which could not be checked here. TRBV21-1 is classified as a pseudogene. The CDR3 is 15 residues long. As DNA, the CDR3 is TGTGCCAGCAAAAAGGGACAGAAAAGCAATCAGCCCCAGCATTTT. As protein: CASKKGQKSNQPQHF.

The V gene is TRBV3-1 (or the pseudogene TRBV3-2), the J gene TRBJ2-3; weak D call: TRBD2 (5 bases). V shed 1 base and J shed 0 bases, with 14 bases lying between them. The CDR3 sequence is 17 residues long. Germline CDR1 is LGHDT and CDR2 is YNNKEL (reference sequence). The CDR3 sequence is CASSQGRADTSTDTQYF. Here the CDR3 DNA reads TGTGCCAGCAGCCAAGGGAGAGCGGATACTAGCACAGATACGCAGTATTTT.

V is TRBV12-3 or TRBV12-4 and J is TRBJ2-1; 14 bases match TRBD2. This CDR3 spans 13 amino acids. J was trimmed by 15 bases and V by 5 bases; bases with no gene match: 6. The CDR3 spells CASSGGTSGSLFF. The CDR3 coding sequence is TGTGCCAGCAGTGGGGGGACTAGCGGGAGCCTGTTCTTC.

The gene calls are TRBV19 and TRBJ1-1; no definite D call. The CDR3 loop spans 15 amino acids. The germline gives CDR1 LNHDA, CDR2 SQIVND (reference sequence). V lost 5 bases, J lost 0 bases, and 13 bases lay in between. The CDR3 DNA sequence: TGTGCCAGTAGTCCTTTAGACACGATGAACACTGAAGCTTTCTTT. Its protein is CASSPLDTMNTEAFF.

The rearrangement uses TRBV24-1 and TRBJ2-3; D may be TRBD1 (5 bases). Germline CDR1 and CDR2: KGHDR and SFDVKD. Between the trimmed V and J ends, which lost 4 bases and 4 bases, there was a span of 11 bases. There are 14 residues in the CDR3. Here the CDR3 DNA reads TGTGCCACCAGTGACCCAGGGTCTTCAGATACGCAGTATTTT. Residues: CATSDPGSSDTQYF.

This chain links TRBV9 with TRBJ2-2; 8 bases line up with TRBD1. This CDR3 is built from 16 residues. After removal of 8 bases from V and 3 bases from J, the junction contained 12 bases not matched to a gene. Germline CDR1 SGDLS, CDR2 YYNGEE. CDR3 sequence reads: CASMPDRGTDTGELFF. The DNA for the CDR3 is TGTGCCAGTATGCCAGACAGGGGAACGGACACCGGGGAGCTGTTTTTT.

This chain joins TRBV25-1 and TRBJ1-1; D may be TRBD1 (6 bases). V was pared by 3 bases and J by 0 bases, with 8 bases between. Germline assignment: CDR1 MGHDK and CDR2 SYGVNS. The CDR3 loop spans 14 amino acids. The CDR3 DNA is TGTGCCAGCAGTGAGACAGGACTGAACACTGAAGCTTTCTTT. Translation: CASSETGLNTEAFF.

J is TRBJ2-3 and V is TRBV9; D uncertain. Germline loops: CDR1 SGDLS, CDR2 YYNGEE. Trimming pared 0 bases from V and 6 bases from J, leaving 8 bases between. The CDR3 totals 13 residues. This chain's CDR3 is CASSVARRDTQYF. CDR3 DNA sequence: TGTGCCAGCAGCGTAGCCCGGCGGGATACGCAGTATTTT.

This CDR3 is CASSRDRGTAEAFF. Written as DNA, the CDR3 is TGCGCCAGCAGCCGGGACAGGGGGACAGCTGAAGCTTTCTTT. The rearrangement links TRBV4-3 to TRBJ1-1; the match to TRBD1 covers 11 bases. Per the germline V gene, CDR1 is LGHNA and CDR2 is YSLEER. The CDR3 runs 14 residues. Trimming cost V 4 bases and J 6 bases; bases outside gene matches: 4.